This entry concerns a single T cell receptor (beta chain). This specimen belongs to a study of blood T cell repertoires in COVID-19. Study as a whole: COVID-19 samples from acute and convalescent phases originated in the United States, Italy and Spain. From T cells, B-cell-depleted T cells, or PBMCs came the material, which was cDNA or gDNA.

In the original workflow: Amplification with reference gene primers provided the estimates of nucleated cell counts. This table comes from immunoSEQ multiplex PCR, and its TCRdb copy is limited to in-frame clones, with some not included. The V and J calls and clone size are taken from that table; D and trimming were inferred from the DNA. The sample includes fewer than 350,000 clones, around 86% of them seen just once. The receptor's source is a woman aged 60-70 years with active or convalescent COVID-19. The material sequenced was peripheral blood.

CDR3 residues: CASSLERVGSRGQFF. The CDR3 coding sequence is TGTGCCAGCAGCTTAGAGAGGGTGGGGAGTCGAGGTCAGTTCTTC. The chain has TRBV11-2 and TRBJ2-1; tentatively, D is TRBD2 (5 bases). This CDR3 has 15 amino acids. V gave up 0 bases and J gave up 13 bases, with 19 bases separating them. Germline CDR1 reads SGHAT; CDR2 reads FQNNGV.